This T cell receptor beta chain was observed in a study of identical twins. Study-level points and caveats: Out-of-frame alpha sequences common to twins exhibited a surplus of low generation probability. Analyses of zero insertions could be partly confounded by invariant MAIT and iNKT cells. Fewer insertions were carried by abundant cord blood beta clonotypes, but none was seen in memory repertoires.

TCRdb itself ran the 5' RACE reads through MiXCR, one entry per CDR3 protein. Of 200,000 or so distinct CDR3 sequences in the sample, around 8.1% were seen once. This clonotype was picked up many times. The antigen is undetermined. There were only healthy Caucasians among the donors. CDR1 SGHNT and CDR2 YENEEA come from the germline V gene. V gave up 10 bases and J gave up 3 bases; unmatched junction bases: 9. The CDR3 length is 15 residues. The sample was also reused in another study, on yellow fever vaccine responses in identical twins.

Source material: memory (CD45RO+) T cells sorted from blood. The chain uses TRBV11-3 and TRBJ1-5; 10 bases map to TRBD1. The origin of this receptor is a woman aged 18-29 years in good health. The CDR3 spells CAIVGDRGINQPQHF. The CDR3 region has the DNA TGTGCCATAGTAGGGGACAGGGGTATCAATCAGCCCCAGCATTTT.